This is a list of T cell receptor beta chains from one sample in a study of blood T cell repertoires in COVID-19. Clones were sequenced by immunoSEQ multiplex PCR, and TCRdb holds only the in-frame ones, with some missing. Among about 330,000 clones listed, roughly nine tenths were seen once. The source material was PBMCs or T cells enriched from blood (not recorded which). Receptors originate from a woman in her twenties or thirties who had recovered from COVID-19. Both conserved end residues are part of each CDR3. The D gene is left open where the match is weak. The size entry is marked missing in some rows and otherwise reads once, few, many or a size class.

CDR3 DNA: TGCGCCAGCAGCTTCGGGACAGGGGGATCTGGGGCCAACGTCCTGACTTTC
CDR3 protein: CASSFGTGGSGANVLTF
V gene: TRBV5-1
D gene: TRBD1
J gene: TRBJ2-6
clone size: NA

CDR3 DNA: TGTGCCAGCAGCCCCCTCGAGGGGGCCAGGAGCTCCTACGAGCAGTACTTC
CDR3 protein: CASSPLEGARSSYEQYF
V gene: TRBV7-8
D gene: TRBD1
J gene: TRBJ2-7
clone size: once

CDR3 DNA: TGTGCCAGCAGGATAGGGACAGCGGTAAGCTACGAGCAGTACTTC
CDR3 protein: CASRIGTAVSYEQYF
V gene: TRBV28
D gene: TRBD1
J gene: TRBJ2-7
clone size: NA

CDR3 DNA: TGTGCCAGCAGTCCCTTTAGCGGGAGGGATGAGCAGTTCTTC
CDR3 protein: CASSPFSGRDEQFF
V gene: TRBV28
D gene: TRBD2
J gene: TRBJ2-1
clone size: NA

CDR3 DNA: TGTGCCAGCAGCTTAGCGCGGGCAGGGGACACCGGGGAGCTGTTTTTT
CDR3 protein: CASSLARAGDTGELFF
V gene: TRBV7-8
D gene: NA
J gene: TRBJ2-2
clone size: NA

CDR3 DNA: TGCAGCGTACTAAAACGGGGTTGGTACACTGAAGCTTTCTTT
CDR3 protein: CSVLKRGWYTEAFF
V gene: TRBV29-1
D gene: NA
J gene: TRBJ1-1
clone size: NA

CDR3 DNA: TGTGCCAGCAGTCCAATCCGAGTCGTCTACGAGCAGTACTTC
CDR3 protein: CASSPIRVVYEQYF
V gene: TRBV28
D gene: NA
J gene: TRBJ2-7
clone size: NA

CDR3 DNA: TGTGCCAGCAGCTTAGTCGGTCGTTCGAACACTGAAGCTTTCTTT
CDR3 protein: CASSLVGRSNTEAFF
V gene: TRBV7-8
D gene: NA
J gene: TRBJ1-1
clone size: once

CDR3 DNA: TGTGCCAGCAGTGATCCGGGACACGTACCCGAAAAACTGTTTTTT
CDR3 protein: CASSDPGHVPEKLFF
V gene: TRBV25-1
D gene: NA
J gene: TRBJ1-4
clone size: NA

CDR3 DNA: TGTGCCAGCAGTCACAACCCTAATGAAAAACTGTTTTTT
CDR3 protein: CASSHNPNEKLFF
V gene: TRBV27
D gene: NA
J gene: TRBJ1-4
clone size: once

CDR3 DNA: TGTGCCAGCAGCCTCGGGACAGGGAACTATGGCTACACCTTC
CDR3 protein: CASSLGTGNYGYTF
V gene: TRBV28
D gene: TRBD1
J gene: TRBJ1-2
clone size: once

CDR3 DNA: TGTGCCAGCAGTTGGAACGACGGGAGGGCCTACAATGAGCAGTTCTTC
CDR3 protein: CASSWNDGRAYNEQFF
V gene: TRBV28
D gene: TRBD2
J gene: TRBJ2-1
clone size: NA

CDR3 DNA: TGTGCCAGCAGTTTATTTTCCCCTCGACTCGGACAGACAACCTACGAGCAGTACTTC
CDR3 protein: CASSLFSPRLGQTTYEQYF
V gene: TRBV28
D gene: NA
J gene: TRBJ2-7
clone size: NA

CDR3 DNA: TGTGCCAGTAGATACGACGGGAAAGAAGCTTTCTTT
CDR3 protein: CASRYDGKEAFF
V gene: TRBV19
D gene: NA
J gene: TRBJ1-1
clone size: NA

CDR3 DNA: TGTGCCAGTAGTAGGGACAAGGGAGAGGCTCAGCCCCAGCATTTT
CDR3 protein: CASSRDKGEAQPQHF
V gene: TRBV19
D gene: NA
J gene: TRBJ1-5
clone size: NA

CDR3 DNA: TGTGCCAGCAGCTTTACAGGGCCGTACGGCTACACCTTC
CDR3 protein: CASSFTGPYGYTF
V gene: TRBV5-6
D gene: NA
J gene: TRBJ1-2
clone size: NA

CDR3 DNA: TGCGCCAGCAGCTGGACAGGGCCCCCCTACAATGAGCAGTTCTTC
CDR3 protein: CASSWTGPPYNEQFF
V gene: TRBV5-1
D gene: TRBD1
J gene: TRBJ2-1
clone size: NA

CDR3 DNA: TGTGCCAGCAGTTACTCGACGGGACAGGAGTCCTACGAGCAGTACTTC
CDR3 protein: CASSYSTGQESYEQYF
V gene: TRBV6-2/TRBV6-3
D gene: TRBD1
J gene: TRBJ2-7
clone size: NA

CDR3 DNA: TGCGCCAGCAGCCCACAGGGAATGAACACTGAAGCTTTCTTT
CDR3 protein: CASSPQGMNTEAFF
V gene: TRBV5-1
D gene: NA
J gene: TRBJ1-1
clone size: NA

CDR3 DNA: TGTGCCAGTAGTACCCAGGGAACCGGGGAGCTGTTTTTT
CDR3 protein: CASSTQGTGELFF
V gene: TRBV19
D gene: NA
J gene: TRBJ2-2
clone size: NA

CDR3 DNA: TGTGCCAGCACTAAAAGGTGGAGCTCCTACAATGAGCAGTTCTTC
CDR3 protein: CASTKRWSSYNEQFF
V gene: TRBV6-6
D gene: NA
J gene: TRBJ2-1
clone size: NA

CDR3 DNA: TGTGCCAGCAACCTGGCCCATGAGCAGTTCTTC
CDR3 protein: CASNLAHEQFF
V gene: TRBV5-6
D gene: NA
J gene: TRBJ2-1
clone size: NA

CDR3 DNA: TGTGCCAGCAGCCCTCCGGGACTACTTAGGGGTGAGCAGTTCTTC
CDR3 protein: CASSPPGLLRGEQFF
V gene: TRBV7-2
D gene: TRBD2
J gene: TRBJ2-1
clone size: once

CDR3 DNA: TGTGCCAGTAGCCCACAGGGCCTCAGGGATGAGCAGTTCTTC
CDR3 protein: CASSPQGLRDEQFF
V gene: TRBV19
D gene: NA
J gene: TRBJ2-1
clone size: NA